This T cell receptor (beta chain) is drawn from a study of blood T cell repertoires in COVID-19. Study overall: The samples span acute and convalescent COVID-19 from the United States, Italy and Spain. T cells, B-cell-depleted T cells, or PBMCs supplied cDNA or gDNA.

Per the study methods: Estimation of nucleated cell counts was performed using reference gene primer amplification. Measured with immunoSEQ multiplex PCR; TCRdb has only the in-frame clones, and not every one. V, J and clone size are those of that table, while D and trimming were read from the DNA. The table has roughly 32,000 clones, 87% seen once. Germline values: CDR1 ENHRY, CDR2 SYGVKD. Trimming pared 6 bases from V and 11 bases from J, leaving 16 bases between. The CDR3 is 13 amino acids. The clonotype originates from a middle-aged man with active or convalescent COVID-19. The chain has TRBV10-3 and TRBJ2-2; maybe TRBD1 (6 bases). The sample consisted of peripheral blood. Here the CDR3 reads CAIRKQGLYELFF. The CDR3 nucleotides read TGTGCCATCAGAAAACAGGGATTGTATGAGCTGTTTTTT.